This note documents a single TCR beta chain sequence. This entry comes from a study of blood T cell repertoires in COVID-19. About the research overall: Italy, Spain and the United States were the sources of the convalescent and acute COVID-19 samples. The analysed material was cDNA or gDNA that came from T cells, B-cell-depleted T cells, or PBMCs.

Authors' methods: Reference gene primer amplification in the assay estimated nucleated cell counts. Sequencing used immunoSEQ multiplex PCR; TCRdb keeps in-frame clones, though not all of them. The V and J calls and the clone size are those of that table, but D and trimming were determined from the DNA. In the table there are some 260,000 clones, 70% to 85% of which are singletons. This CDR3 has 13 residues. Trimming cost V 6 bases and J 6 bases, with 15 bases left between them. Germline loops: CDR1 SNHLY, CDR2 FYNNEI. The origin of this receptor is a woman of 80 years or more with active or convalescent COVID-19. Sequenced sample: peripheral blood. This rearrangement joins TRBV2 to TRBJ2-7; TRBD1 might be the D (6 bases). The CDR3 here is CASRAGQFREQYF. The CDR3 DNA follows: TGTGCCAGCAGGGCCGGACAGTTCCGCGAGCAGTACTTC.